The clone carrying this T cell receptor (beta chain) was picked up a small number of times. This entry is derived from a study of T-cell reconstitution after alpha-beta-depleted transplantation in children. The CDR3 is 14 residues long. CDR1 is MNHEY, CDR2 SVGAGI, per germline. V lost 2 bases and J 5 bases, leaving 12 bases between the germline ends. Unique molecular identifiers featured in how the TCRbeta library was prepared. TCRdb ran MiXCR on the PCR reads and lists one entry per CDR3 protein. The sample has fewer than 550,000 distinct CDR3 sequences, roughly a tenth seen once. This TCR was recovered from a human donor who donated a stem cell graft to a child with acute myeloid leukemia. This chain joins TRBV6-5 and TRBJ1-2, with no clear D. The sample consisted of PBMCs from the stem cell graft donor, taken from the stem cell graft. CDR3 DNA sequence: TGTGCCAGCAGTTACAGTTCACAACCTTATGGCTACACCTTC. Its protein product is CASSYSSQPYGYTF.